This entry features one TCR beta chain sequence. Antigen unknown. One entry per CDR3 protein, without DNA, is what TCRdb gives after re-calling the 5' RACE reads. The listing records some 450,000 distinct CDR3 sequences. The sample originates from a study of monozygotic twins with inflammatory bowel disease. Study findings and constraints: IBD patients exhibited fewer clonotypes shared with other individuals than healthy twins, particularly with disease activity. Healthy co-twins showed greater TCRbeta diversity (inverse Simpson) than IBD patients.

The CDR3 contains 14 residues. CDR1 is MDHEN and CDR2 is SYDVKM in the germline V gene. The TCR comes from a human donor with ulcerative colitis or Crohn's disease, or a healthy co-twin of an affected twin (not recorded which). The gene calls are TRBV28 and TRBJ1-3. Specimen: blood. CDR3 region: CASRARGGGNTIYF.